Following are 4 T cell receptor beta chains from one sample sequenced in a study of Ad26.COV2.S vaccination and SARS-CoV-2 variants. Only in-frame clones appear in the TCRdb table, and some are missing; sequencing was by immunoSEQ multiplex PCR. The sample carries about 98,000 clones, 80% recorded once. Specimen: peripheral blood, collected after recovery from COVID-19. Receptor source: a human donor who had recovered from COVID-19.

This chain uses TRBV6-5 with TRBJ1-2; D unresolved. From germline, CDR1 is MNHEY and CDR2 SVGAGI. V was clipped by 8 bases and J by 8 bases, with 9 bases between them. The CDR3 is 10 amino acids. The CDR3 is CASFREGYTF. The CDR3 DNA reads as TGTGCCAGCTTCCGAGAAGGCTACACCTTC.

This chain connects TRBV19 to TRBJ2-2; 7 positions agree with TRBD1. The CDR3 contains 16 residues. Unmatched junction bases numbered 10, after V lost 6 bases and J lost 3 bases. Germline loops: CDR1 LNHDA, CDR2 SQIVND (reference sequence). This chain's CDR3 is CASSPRGQPHTGELFF. The CDR3 coding sequence is TGTGCCAGTAGCCCGAGGGGACAGCCTCACACCGGGGAGCTGTTTTTT. Filled out from reference TRBV19 and TRBJ2-2, the complete variable domain reads DGGITQSPKYLFRKEGQNVTLSCEQNLNHDAMYWYRQDPGQGLRLIYYSQIVNDFQKGDIAEGYSVSREKKESFPLTVTSAQKNPTAFYLCASSPRGQPHTGELFFGEGSRLTVL.

The chain is built from TRBV10-3 and TRBJ1-2; D is unclear. CDR3 length: 14 amino acids. The germline V gene encodes CDR1 ENHRY and CDR2 SYGVKD. V was shortened by 3 bases and J by 0 bases, with 8 bases between the two germline ends. The CDR3 DNA is TGTGCCATCAGTGATAATGGTGCTAACTATGGCTACACCTTC. Protein: CAISDNGANYGYTF.

This clone has only a few counts. The chain couples TRBV5-1 to TRBJ1-1, with D unclear. Germline assignment: CDR1 SGHRS and CDR2 YFSETQ. V gave up 0 bases and J gave up 1 base, with 7 bases separating them. The CDR3 consists of 14 residues. CDR3 sequence: CASSLDSRNTEAFF. The CDR3 nucleotides read TGCGCCAGCAGCTTGGACAGCCGGAACACTGAAGCTTTCTTT. Complete variable domain (other parts from reference TRBV5-1 and TRBJ1-1): KAGVTQTPRYLIKTRGQQVTLSCSPISGHRSVSWYQQTPGQGLQFLFEYFSETQRNKGNFPGRFSGRQFSNSRSEMNVSTLELGDSALYLCASSLDSRNTEAFFGQGTRLTVV.